The rows below give T cell receptor beta chains drawn from one sample of a study of cytomegalovirus exposure and HLA in healthy donors. The method was immunoSEQ multiplex PCR; TCRdb's version includes in-frame clones alone and lacks a portion of them. The sample gives approximately 98,000 clones, 90% to 96% of which show up once; 0.67% is in the top ten. Material for sequencing was PBMCs. These receptors were obtained from a woman between 18 and 29 years old in good health and CMV-seronegative. CDR3s include the opening cysteine and the closing phenylalanine or tryptophan. Each record gives: V gene, J gene, clone size, D gene, CDR3 protein, CDR3 DNA. D genes are given only for firm matches. Rows give clone size only sometimes, using once, few, many, or a class for an expanded clone.

TRBV5-1,TRBJ1-1,-,-,CASSLGQANRNTEAFF,TGCGCCAGCAGCTTGGGACAGGCCAACAGGAACACTGAAGCTTTCTTT
TRBV7-9,TRBJ2-7,-,TRBD1,CASSNAGGSHEQYF,TGTGCCAGCAGCAATGCAGGGGGCTCCCACGAGCAGTACTTC
TRBV12-5,TRBJ1-5,-,TRBD1,CASGSGQGNQPQHF,TGTGCTAGTGGTTCCGGACAGGGTAATCAGCCCCAGCATTTT
TRBV6-1,TRBJ1-1,-,-,CASSERQGQRYAEAFF,TGTGCCAGCAGTGAAAGGCAGGGACAAAGGTACGCTGAAGCTTTCTTT
TRBV7-3,TRBJ2-3,-,-,CASSFWGPSSTDTQYF,TGTGCCAGCAGCTTTTGGGGGCCCTCTAGCACAGATACGCAGTATTTT
TRBV27,TRBJ2-2,-,TRBD2,CASSLLGGGRTGELFF,TGTGCCAGCAGTTTATTGGGGGGGGGAAGGACCGGGGAGCTGTTTTTT
TRBV25-1,TRBJ1-1,once,-,CATRTALNTEAFF,TGTGCCACCAGGACAGCTTTGAACACTGAAGCTTTCTTT
TRBV29-1,TRBJ2-1,-,TRBD2,CSVELGGRYNEQFF,TGCAGCGTTGAATTGGGCGGGAGGTACAATGAGCAGTTCTTC
TRBV6-6,TRBJ2-1,-,TRBD2,CASSYPGLAGENEQFF,TGTGCCAGCAGTTACCCAGGACTAGCGGGGGAGAATGAGCAGTTCTTC
TRBV5-1,TRBJ1-1,once,TRBD1,CASSAGGTEAFF,TGCGCCAGCAGCGCAGGGGGCACTGAAGCTTTCTTT
TRBV4-3,TRBJ2-3,-,TRBD1,CASSQSDRRGTDTQYF,TGCGCCAGCAGCCAGTCGGACAGGCGGGGCACAGATACGCAGTATTTT
TRBV4-1,TRBJ2-1,-,TRBD1,CASSQDSQTGINEQFF,TGCGCCAGCAGCCAAGATAGCCAGACAGGGATAAATGAGCAGTTCTTC
TRBV4-3,TRBJ2-1,-,TRBD2,CASSPRTSNNGNNEQFF,TGCGCCAGCAGCCCCCGGACTAGTAACAATGGTAACAATGAGCAGTTCTTC
TRBV27,TRBJ2-3,-,TRBD2,CASTSGGAPDTQYF,TGTGCCAGCACCAGCGGGGGGGCCCCAGATACGCAGTATTTT
TRBV30,TRBJ1-1,-,-,CAWSVYEGGDAFF,TGTGCCTGGAGTGTATACGAAGGGGGAGACGCTTTCTTT
TRBV27,TRBJ2-2,-,TRBD2,CASSLWTSGATGELFF,TGTGCCAGCAGTTTATGGACTAGCGGGGCGACCGGGGAGCTGTTTTTT
TRBV25-1,TRBJ2-7,few,-,CATNTGLGSSYEQYF,TGTGCCACCAATACAGGGTTGGGGAGCTCCTACGAGCAGTACTTC
TRBV5-6,TRBJ2-1,-,-,CASSLGLVVEQFF,TGTGCCAGCAGCTTGGGTCTAGTGGTTGAGCAGTTCTTC
TRBV11-2,TRBJ1-1,-,TRBD1,CASSLTGRTEAFF,TGTGCCAGCAGCTTGACAGGGAGGACTGAAGCTTTCTTT
TRBV28,TRBJ1-5,-,-,CASSQESGGWQPQHF,TGTGCCAGCAGCCAAGAAAGCGGGGGTTGGCAGCCCCAGCATTTT
TRBV27,TRBJ1-2,-,TRBD1,CASSLTPPDRGGGYTF,TGTGCCAGCAGTTTAACCCCCCCTGACAGGGGTGGTGGCTACACCTTC
TRBV6-6,TRBJ1-1,once,-,CASTDRAGDTEAFF,TGTGCCAGCACCGACAGAGCCGGTGACACTGAAGCTTTCTTT
TRBV30,TRBJ2-3,-,TRBD2,CAWSALAGSTDTQYF,TGTGCCTGGAGTGCATTAGCGGGAAGCACAGATACGCAGTATTTT
TRBV5-8,TRBJ2-5,-,-,CASSLDRAYGETQYF,TGTGCCAGCAGCTTGGACAGGGCCTATGGGGAGACCCAGTACTTC
TRBV6-1,TRBJ2-7,-,TRBD1,CASKGTGSYEQYF,TGTGCCAGCAAGGGGACAGGGTCCTACGAGCAGTACTTC
TRBV6-5,TRBJ2-5,-,-,CASSYFWETPYF,TGTGCCAGCAGTTACTTTTGGGAGACGCCGTACTTC
TRBV11-2,TRBJ1-1,-,-,CASSSRRNTEAFF,TGTGCCAGCAGCTCGAGGAGGAACACTGAAGCTTTCTTT
TRBV5-1,TRBJ2-5,-,TRBD1,CASSFGTGDRRKETQYF,TGCGCCAGCAGCTTTGGTACCGGGGACAGGAGAAAAGAGACCCAGTACTTC
TRBV27,TRBJ2-7,-,-,CASSLRGVNGYEQYF,TGTGCCAGCAGTTTACGAGGTGTAAACGGGTACGAGCAGTACTTC
TRBV5-6,TRBJ1-1,-,-,CASSLLNRRNTEAFF,TGTGCCAGCAGCTTGCTTAACAGGAGGAACACTGAAGCTTTCTTT
TRBV7-6,TRBJ1-1,-,-,CASSLGQNTEAFF,TGTGCCAGCAGCTTAGGACAGAACACTGAAGCTTTCTTT
TRBV2,TRBJ2-1,-,-,CASEPDTYNEQFF,TGTGCCAGCGAGCCCGACACCTACAATGAGCAGTTCTTC
TRBV5-5,TRBJ2-2,-,-,CASSLLAGIGTGELFF,TGTGCCAGCAGCTTGCTCGCAGGGATTGGCACCGGGGAGCTGTTTTTT
TRBV27,TRBJ2-5,-,TRBD2,CASSPLGRGSSGETQYF,TGTGCCAGCAGTCCACTAGGGCGGGGGTCAAGCGGGGAGACCCAGTACTTC
TRBV4-1,TRBJ2-1,-,TRBD2,CASSQIRGEDEQFF,TGCGCCAGCAGCCAGATCCGGGGGGAAGATGAGCAGTTCTTC
TRBV19,TRBJ1-1,-,-,CASSRTAFEAFF,TGTGCCAGTAGCAGGACAGCGTTTGAAGCTTTCTTT
TRBV5-6,TRBJ2-7,-,-,CASSTPSAALYEQYF,TGTGCCAGCAGCACCCCAAGCGCCGCCCTTTACGAGCAGTACTTC
TRBV2,TRBJ2-5,-,TRBD2,CATLREEGGGYF,TGTGCCACCCTGCGGGAGGAGGGGGGGGGTTACTTC
TRBV7-3,TRBJ1-1,-,-,CASSLTRILQSTEAFF,TGTGCCAGCAGCTTAACTCGTATATTACAGTCCACTGAAGCTTTCTTT
TRBV28,TRBJ1-1,-,-,CASSLFGGAGNTEAFF,TGTGCCAGCAGTTTATTCGGGGGGGCCGGGAACACTGAAGCTTTCTTT
TRBV28,TRBJ2-7,-,TRBD1,CASSPTGGQGAYEQYF,TGTGCCAGCAGTCCAACAGGGGGACAGGGGGCCTACGAGCAGTACTTC
TRBV7-2,TRBJ1-1,-,TRBD1,CASEVDRVTEAFF,TGTGCCAGCGAGGTGGACAGGGTCACTGAAGCTTTCTTT
TRBV7-9,TRBJ1-1,-,TRBD1,CASSLFRDRGMNTEAFF,TGTGCCAGCAGCCTGTTCCGGGACAGGGGAATGAACACTGAAGCTTTCTTT
TRBV7-2,TRBJ2-5,once,-,CASSLAGRRETQYF,TGTGCCAGCAGTTTGGCGGGGCGGAGAGAGACCCAGTACTTC
TRBV27,TRBJ2-1,-,-,CASRGFREVAGNEQFF,TGTGCCAGCAGGGGATTCAGGGAGGTCGCGGGCAATGAGCAGTTCTTC
TRBV19,TRBJ1-5,-,TRBD1,CASRGGGTAVNQPQHF,TGTGCCAGTAGGGGTGGCGGGACAGCCGTTAATCAGCCCCAGCATTTT
TRBV18,TRBJ2-7,-,TRBD1,CASSPLPPDRGLSPRFLQYF,TGTGCCAGCTCACCACTGCCCCCGGACAGGGGTTTGTCCCCTCGTTTTTTGCAGTACTTC
TRBV18,TRBJ2-5,-,-,CASSSDRKETQYF,TGTGCCAGCTCTTCGGACAGAAAAGAGACCCAGTACTTC
TRBV5-1,TRBJ2-7,-,-,CASSFFWGRFAYEQYF,TGCGCCAGCAGCTTCTTTTGGGGCAGATTCGCCTACGAGCAGTACTTC
TRBV2,TRBJ2-7,-,TRBD2,CASSLAGDPYEQYF,TGTGCCAGCAGTTTAGCGGGGGACCCCTACGAGCAGTACTTC